Described below is a single TCR beta chain sequence and its context. Its antigen remains unidentified. Selection for sequencing was limited to patients who had shown CD8+CD57+ cell expansion by flow cytometry. These data originate in a study of CD8+CD57+ T cells in acquired aplastic anemia. Template material for TCR beta VDJ and CDR3 profiling consisted of genomic DNA. MiXCR, run by TCRdb on the reads, gives a single entry per CDR3 protein. The table shows 95,000 to 150,000 distinct CDR3 sequences, with under 65% occurring only once. Overall study results and limits: Roughly 30 CD8+ CDR3 sequences occurred in both the patients and the controls.

Sample: sorted CD4+, CD8+, or CD8+CD57+ T cells (not recorded which) from PBMCs. This TCR derives from a human donor with aplastic anemia.

The chain's CDR3 is CASSELQETKCSYEQYF. CDR3 sequence (DNA): TGTGCCAGCAGTGAACTACAGGAGACTAAGTGCTCCTACGAGCAGTACTTC. V and J are TRBV6-1 and TRBJ2-7; tentatively, D is TRBD1 or TRBD2 (5 bases each). CDR1 MNHNS and CDR2 SASEGT come from the germline V gene. Trimming stripped 2 bases from V and 0 bases from J, with 17 bases between. CDR3 length equals 17 residues.